This TCR beta chain was identified during a study of T cell clonotyping in hematopoietic cell transplantation. The CDR3 consists of 15 residues. The J segment lost 1 base and the V segment lost 3 bases, leaving 3 bases of the junction unmatched. The V gene's germline CDR1 is SGHAT and CDR2 FQNNGV. In regard to this clone: Its antigen is not known.

Overall study findings and caveats: Pathologically expanded recipient clonotypes increased progressively from day 30 to day 180 as diversity fell.

Clones were read by immunoSEQ multiplex PCR, and TCRdb kept only the in-frame ones, dropping some. The sample consists of 20,000 or so clones, around 80% of them appearing once. The chain links TRBV11-2 to TRBJ2-7; 10 bases are shared with TRBD1. The sequencing sample was made of peripheral blood mononuclear cells. The source of this sequence is a man aged 55 to 70 in good health. Some clones in this sample may be carry-over from other donors' samples. For the CDR3, the DNA is TGTGCCAGCAGCTTCGGGACAGGGGCTTCCTACGAGCAGTACTTC. This sequence encodes CASSFGTGASYEQYF. The whole variable domain, remainder taken from reference TRBV11-2 and TRBJ2-7, is EAGVAQSPRYKIIEKRQSVAFWCNPISGHATLYWYQQILGQGPKLLIQFQNNGVVDDSQLPKDRFSAERLKGVDSTLKIQPAKLEDSAVYLCASSFGTGASYEQYFGPGTRLTVT.